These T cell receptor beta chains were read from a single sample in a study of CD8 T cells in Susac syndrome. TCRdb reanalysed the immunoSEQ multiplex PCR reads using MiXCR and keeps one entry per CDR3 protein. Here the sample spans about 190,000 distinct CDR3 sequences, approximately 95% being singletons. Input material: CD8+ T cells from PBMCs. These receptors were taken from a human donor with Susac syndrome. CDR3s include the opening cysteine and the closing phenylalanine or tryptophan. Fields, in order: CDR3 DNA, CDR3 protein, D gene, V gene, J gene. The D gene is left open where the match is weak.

CDR3nt: TGTGCCAGCAGCCCCTGGGAGGGAGTTGGCTACACCTTC
CDR3aa: CASSPWEGVGYTF
d_gene: .
v_gene: TRBV7-9
j_gene: TRBJ1-2

CDR3nt: TGTGCCAGCAGTTCGTCCGGAGACTACGAGCAGTACTTC
CDR3aa: CASSSSGDYEQYF
d_gene: .
v_gene: TRBV28
j_gene: TRBJ2-7

CDR3nt: TGTGCCAGCTTACAAGGACTTACCTACGAGCAGTACTTC
CDR3aa: CASLQGLTYEQYF
d_gene: .
v_gene: TRBV2
j_gene: TRBJ2-7

CDR3nt: TGCAGCGTTGCCATGAGTCGGGAATTCCGTGAAAAACTGTTTTTT
CDR3aa: CSVAMSREFREKLFF
d_gene: .
v_gene: TRBV29-1
j_gene: TRBJ1-4

CDR3nt: TGTGCCAGCAGCCCAGGACTAGCGGGAGGCAATGAGCAGTTCTTC
CDR3aa: CASSPGLAGGNEQFF
d_gene: TRBD2
v_gene: TRBV5-6
j_gene: TRBJ2-1

CDR3nt: TGTGCCTGGAACTTGGGACTAGCGGTCGTCCAAGAGACCCAGTACTTC
CDR3aa: CAWNLGLAVVQETQYF
d_gene: TRBD2
v_gene: TRBV30
j_gene: TRBJ2-5

CDR3nt: TGTGCCAGCAGCCTAGAGACGGCTGGTGACGGCTACACCTTC
CDR3aa: CASSLETAGDGYTF
d_gene: .
v_gene: TRBV7-9
j_gene: TRBJ1-2

CDR3nt: TGTGCCAGCAGCCCTAGGGGAACCCTCGGCACAGATACGCAGTATTTT
CDR3aa: CASSPRGTLGTDTQYF
d_gene: .
v_gene: TRBV28
j_gene: TRBJ2-3

CDR3nt: TGCGCCAGCAGCCAATACGGGACTAGCGGGAGCGGTGAGCAGTTCTTC
CDR3aa: CASSQYGTSGSGEQFF
d_gene: TRBD2
v_gene: TRBV4-1
j_gene: TRBJ2-1

CDR3nt: TGCAGTGCTGCACAAGCGGGAGCATACGAGCAGTACTTC
CDR3aa: CSAAQAGAYEQYF
d_gene: TRBD2
v_gene: TRBV20-1
j_gene: TRBJ2-7

CDR3nt: TGTGCCAGCAGCCCTGACTCAAGCGGCGCGTTCTTC
CDR3aa: CASSPDSSGAFF
d_gene: .
v_gene: TRBV13
j_gene: TRBJ2-1

CDR3nt: TGCGCCAGCAGCTTATCAGAAGTGGAGACCCAGTACTTC
CDR3aa: CASSLSEVETQYF
d_gene: .
v_gene: TRBV5-1
j_gene: TRBJ2-5

CDR3nt: TGTGCCAGCAGTGGGCAGGGGCCATCCTACGAGCAGTACTTC
CDR3aa: CASSGQGPSYEQYF
d_gene: .
v_gene: TRBV2
j_gene: TRBJ2-7

CDR3nt: TGTGCCAGCAGCTCCTTCGGGGGAGGGCGAGCAGATACGCAGTATTTT
CDR3aa: CASSSFGGGRADTQYF
d_gene: TRBD2
v_gene: TRBV7-9
j_gene: TRBJ2-3

CDR3nt: TGCGCCAGCAGCTTGGCGGGGGGAGAGGGAGATACGCAGTATTTT
CDR3aa: CASSLAGGEGDTQYF
d_gene: TRBD2
v_gene: TRBV5-1
j_gene: TRBJ2-3

CDR3nt: TGCAGTGCCAAAGAGGGAGGGGGCCTGGATGAGCAGTTCTTC
CDR3aa: CSAKEGGGLDEQFF
d_gene: .
v_gene: TRBV20-1
j_gene: TRBJ2-1

CDR3nt: TGTGCCAGCAGCGTCCAGGGGGCCTGGGTTGACACTGAAGCTTTCTTT
CDR3aa: CASSVQGAWVDTEAFF
d_gene: TRBD1
v_gene: TRBV11-2
j_gene: TRBJ1-1

CDR3nt: TGTGCCAGCAGCTCCACTAGCGGGGGGCTCAATGAGCAGTTCTTC
CDR3aa: CASSSTSGGLNEQFF
d_gene: TRBD2
v_gene: TRBV13
j_gene: TRBJ2-1

CDR3nt: TGTGCCAGCAGCCCACCAAATCCGGGGGTGACCTACGAGCAGTACTTC
CDR3aa: CASSPPNPGVTYEQYF
d_gene: .
v_gene: TRBV3-1
j_gene: TRBJ2-7

CDR3nt: TGTGCCAGCAGCTTTAGAGGACGGGACAATGAGCAGTTCTTC
CDR3aa: CASSFRGRDNEQFF
d_gene: .
v_gene: TRBV5-4
j_gene: TRBJ2-1

CDR3nt: TGTGCCAGCAGCGTACAGGGTCTAGCGGGCTACGAGCAGTACTTC
CDR3aa: CASSVQGLAGYEQYF
d_gene: TRBD2
v_gene: TRBV9
j_gene: TRBJ2-7

CDR3nt: TGTGCCAGCAGCGACGGTGGGGAGACCCAGTACTTC
CDR3aa: CASSDGGETQYF
d_gene: .
v_gene: TRBV11-2
j_gene: TRBJ2-5

CDR3nt: TGTGCCAGCATTGGGGAGGCCAACTACAATGAGCAGTTCTTC
CDR3aa: CASIGEANYNEQFF
d_gene: .
v_gene: TRBV2
j_gene: TRBJ2-1

CDR3nt: TGCAGCGTCAGAAATCGACTAGCGGGATACCACGAGCAGTACTTC
CDR3aa: CSVRNRLAGYHEQYF
d_gene: TRBD2
v_gene: TRBV29-1
j_gene: TRBJ2-7

CDR3nt: TGTGCCAGCAGTGAAAAGCTGGACATCCTCTCCTACAATGAGCAGTTCTTC
CDR3aa: CASSEKLDILSYNEQFF
d_gene: .
v_gene: TRBV6-1
j_gene: TRBJ2-1